This T cell receptor (beta chain) is from a study of beta chain features in type 1 diabetes. Regarding this clone: Its target is unknown.

In germline, CDR1 is KGHSH, CDR2 LQKENI. This CDR3 has 16 amino acids. Trimming left V 4 bases short and J 6 bases short, with 21 bases between. Whole-study findings and limits: There was a moderate but significant shortening of TCRB CDR3s in all four CD4+ subsets of Type 1 diabetes patients. Within patients, naive, central memory and Treg TCRB repertoires seemed more similar than within healthy donors. Insertion counts at VDJ junctions were lower in type 1 diabetes patients, who also showed more deletions there.

Isolated RNA was reverse transcribed in full, so expressed TCRB transcripts were sequenced. Here immunoSEQ multiplex PCR was the method, and the copy in TCRdb shows in-frame clones only, minus some. There are about 160,000 clones in the sample; approximately 8.1% occur only once, and 0.94% lies in the top ten. Each of the CD4+ naive, central memory, regulatory and stem cell-like memory populations was sorted via CD45RO/CCR7/CD25/CD127/CD95/CD27. This chain links TRBV18 with TRBJ1-2; weak D call: TRBD1 (6 bases). The receptor was derived from a middle-aged woman with type 1 diabetes. Sequenced sample: central memory CD4+ T cells from blood. Here the CDR3 reads CASSRNKRGAADGYTF. In DNA form, the CDR3 reads TGTGCCAGCTCACGGAACAAGCGGGGGGCAGCTGATGGCTACACCTTC.